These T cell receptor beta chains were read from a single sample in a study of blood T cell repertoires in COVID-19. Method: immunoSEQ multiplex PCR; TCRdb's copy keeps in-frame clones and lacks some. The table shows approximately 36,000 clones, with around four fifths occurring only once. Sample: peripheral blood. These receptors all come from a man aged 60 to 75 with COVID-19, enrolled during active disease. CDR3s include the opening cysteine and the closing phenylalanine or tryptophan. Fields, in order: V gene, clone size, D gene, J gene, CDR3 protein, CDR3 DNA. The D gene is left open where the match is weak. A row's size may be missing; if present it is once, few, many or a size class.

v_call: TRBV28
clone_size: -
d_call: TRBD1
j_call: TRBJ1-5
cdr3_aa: CASSLIRQGGLRGQPQHF
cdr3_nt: TGTGCCAGCAGTTTAATACGGCAGGGGGGCTTGAGGGGCCAGCCCCAGCATTTT

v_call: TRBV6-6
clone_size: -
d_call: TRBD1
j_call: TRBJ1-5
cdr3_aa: CASSLGQGSEPQHF
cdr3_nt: TGTGCCAGCAGTCTAGGACAGGGGAGTGAGCCCCAGCATTTT

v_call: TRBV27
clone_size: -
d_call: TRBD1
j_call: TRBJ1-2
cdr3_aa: CASSLRGQNYGYTF
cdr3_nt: TGTGCCAGCAGTTTAAGGGGACAGAACTATGGCTACACCTTC

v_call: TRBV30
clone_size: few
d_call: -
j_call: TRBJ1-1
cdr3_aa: CAWSGGDRHAGAFF
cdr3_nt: TGTGCCTGGAGCGGGGGTGATAGACACGCAGGGGCTTTCTTT

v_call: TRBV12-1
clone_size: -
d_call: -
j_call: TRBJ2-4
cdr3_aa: CASSFQNRSYLAKNIQYF
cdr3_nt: TGTGCCAGCAGCTTTCAGAACCGCAGTTACCTAGCCAAAAACATTCAGTACTTC

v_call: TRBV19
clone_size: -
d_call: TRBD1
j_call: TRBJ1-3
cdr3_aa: CASTSTGGSHHSGNTIYF
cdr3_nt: TGTGCCAGTACCTCGACAGGGGGTTCTCACCACTCTGGAAACACCATATATTTT

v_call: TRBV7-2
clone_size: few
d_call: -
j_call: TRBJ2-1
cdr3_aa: CASRSDRGEQFF
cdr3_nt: TGTGCCAGCAGATCTGACAGAGGCGAGCAGTTCTTC

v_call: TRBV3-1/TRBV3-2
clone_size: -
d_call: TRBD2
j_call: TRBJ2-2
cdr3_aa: CASSQLAGHTGELFF
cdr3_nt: TGTGCCAGCAGCCAGCTAGCGGGTCACACCGGGGAGCTGTTTTTT

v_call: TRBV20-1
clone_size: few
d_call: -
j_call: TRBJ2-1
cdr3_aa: CSASPGDEQFF
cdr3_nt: TGCAGTGCTAGTCCCGGGGATGAGCAGTTCTTC

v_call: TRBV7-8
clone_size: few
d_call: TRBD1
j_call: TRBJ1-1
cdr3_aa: CASSPRTGWDTEAFF
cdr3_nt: TGTGCCAGCAGCCCAAGGACAGGGTGGGACACTGAAGCTTTCTTT

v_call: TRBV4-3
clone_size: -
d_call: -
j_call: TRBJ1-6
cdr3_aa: CASSQDLGGGSPLHF
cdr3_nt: TGCGCCAGCAGCCAAGATTTAGGGGGGGGTTCACCCCTCCACTTT

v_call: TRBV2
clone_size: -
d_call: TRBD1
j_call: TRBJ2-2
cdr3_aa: CASSFRTGDTGELFF
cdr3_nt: TGTGCCAGCAGTTTCCGGACAGGGGACACCGGGGAGCTGTTTTTT

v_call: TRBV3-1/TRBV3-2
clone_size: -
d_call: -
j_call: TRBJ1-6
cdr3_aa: CASSQGSGTGNSPLHF
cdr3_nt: TGTGCCAGCAGCCAAGGCTCCGGGACTGGGAATTCACCCCTCCACTTT

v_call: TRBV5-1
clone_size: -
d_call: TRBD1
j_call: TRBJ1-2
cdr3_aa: CASSPGQGEGSYGYTF
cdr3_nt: TGCGCCAGCAGCCCGGGACAGGGTGAGGGGAGCTATGGCTACACCTTC

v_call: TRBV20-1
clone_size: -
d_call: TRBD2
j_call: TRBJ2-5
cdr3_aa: CSASNQREGQRETQYF
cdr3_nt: TGCAGTGCTAGTAATCAGCGGGAGGGCCAAAGAGAGACCCAGTACTTC

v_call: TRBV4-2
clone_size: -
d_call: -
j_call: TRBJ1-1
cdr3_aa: CASSPADRNTEAFF
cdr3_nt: TGTGCCAGCAGCCCCGCGGACAGGAACACTGAAGCTTTCTTT

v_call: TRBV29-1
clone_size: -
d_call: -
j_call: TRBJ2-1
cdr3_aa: CSGRAASYNEQFF
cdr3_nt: TGCAGCGGGCGAGCGGCCTCCTACAATGAGCAGTTCTTC

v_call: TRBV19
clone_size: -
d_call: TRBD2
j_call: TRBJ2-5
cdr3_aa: CASGEGGGHETQYF
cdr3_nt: TGTGCCAGTGGGGAGGGTGGAGGGCATGAGACCCAGTACTTC

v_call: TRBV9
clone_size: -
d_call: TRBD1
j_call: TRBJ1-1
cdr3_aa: CASSEQGQINTEAFF
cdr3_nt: TGTGCCAGCAGCGAACAGGGACAGATTAACACTGAAGCTTTCTTT

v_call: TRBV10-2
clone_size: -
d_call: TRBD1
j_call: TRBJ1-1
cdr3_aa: CASRNTGGNTEAFF
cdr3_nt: TGCGCCAGCAGGAACACAGGGGGGAACACTGAAGCTTTCTTT

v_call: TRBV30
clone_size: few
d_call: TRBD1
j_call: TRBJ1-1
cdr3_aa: CAWIRTGRYSNTEAFF
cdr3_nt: TGTGCCTGGATCCGGACAGGGCGCTACTCGAACACTGAAGCTTTCTTT

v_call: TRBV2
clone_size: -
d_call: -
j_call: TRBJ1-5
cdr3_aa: CASSEARASNQPQHF
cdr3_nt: TGTGCCAGCAGTGAAGCGCGGGCTAGCAATCAGCCCCAGCATTTT